Each of the 25 T cell receptor beta chains below was sequenced from the same sample in a study of cytomegalovirus exposure and HLA in healthy donors. Vbeta (60) and Jbeta (13) primers were used in the PCR. Generated by immunoSEQ multiplex PCR, the TCRdb table keeps only in-frame clones and is missing some. The repertoire shows roughly 79,000 clones; the top ten hold about 4.2%. The sequenced sample consisted of PBMCs. The receptors were gathered from a man between 25 and 39 years old in good health and CMV-seronegative.

The chain employs TRBV10-3 and TRBJ2-7; 7 bases match TRBD2. The CDR3 is 13 residues long. Germline CDR1 ENHRY, CDR2 SYGVKD. The V gene end was trimmed by 0 bases and the J gene end by 7 bases; junction bases not matched to a gene: 3. The CDR3 region has the DNA TGTGCCATCAGTGAGTCGATGCGGGGGGAGCAGTACTTC. Encoded protein: CAISESMRGEQYF.

V is TRBV6-5 and J is TRBJ1-6; D gene ambiguous. Germline-derived CDR1 and CDR2 are MNHEY and SVGAGI. The CDR3 is made up of 14 amino acids. V was trimmed by 8 bases and J by 9 bases, leaving 17 bases between them. CDR3 protein: CASGDERPISPLHF. Written as DNA, the CDR3 is TGTGCCAGCGGAGATGAACGACCTATTTCACCCCTCCACTTT.

The chain links TRBV2 to TRBJ1-5, with 7 bases fitting TRBD1. V lost 4 bases, J lost 1 base, and 4 bases stayed unmatched. There are 15 residues in the CDR3. The germline gives CDR1 SNHLY, CDR2 FYNNEI. The CDR3 loop is CASSAQQGSNQPQHF. The CDR3, as DNA: TGTGCCAGCAGTGCACAACAGGGGAGCAATCAGCCCCAGCATTTT.

This rearrangement joins TRBV5-1 to TRBJ1-2; 12 bases line up with TRBD1. The V segment lost 0 bases and the J segment 7 bases; nucleotides outside the gene matches: 4. The CDR3 covers 15 residues. Germline V lookup: CDR1 SGHRS, CDR2 YFSETQ. Here the CDR3 DNA reads TGCGCCAGCAGCTTGGAGGGACAGGGGGCCGGTGGCTACACCTTC. It specifies CASSLEGQGAGGYTF.

The CDR3 DNA reads TGTGCCAGTGGATGGGGGGTTGATTCACCCCTCCACTTT. It specifies CASGWGVDSPLHF. The chain joins TRBV19 to TRBJ1-6, with D tentatively TRBD1 (5 bases). V gave up 8 bases and J gave up 8 bases, with 13 bases separating them. This CDR3 contains 13 residues. Germline CDR1 is LNHDA and CDR2 is SQIVND (reference sequence).

V usage is TRBV6-5 and J usage is TRBJ2-1, with D possibly TRBD2 on 6 matching bases. The CDR3 is 12 residues long. Looked up from germline, CDR1 is MNHEY and CDR2 is SVGAGI. The V end was cut by 7 bases, the J end by 9 bases, with 13 bases between. CDR3 nucleotide sequence: TGTGCCAGCATCTCACTTAGCGGTGAGCAGTTCTTC. It codes for CASISLSGEQFF.

The J gene is TRBJ2-1, the V gene TRBV4-1; D is ambiguous. V dropped 0 bases and J dropped 5 bases, with 5 bases sitting between them. The CDR3 covers 13 residues. CDR1 is MGHRA and CDR2 is YSYEKL in the germline V gene. Here the CDR3 reads CASSQEADNEQFF. For the CDR3, the DNA is TGCGCCAGCAGCCAAGAGGCAGACAATGAGCAGTTCTTC.

The chain recombines TRBV7-9 with TRBJ2-2; D gene ambiguous. This CDR3 is 12 amino acids long. Germline loops: CDR1 SEHNR, CDR2 FQNEAQ (reference sequence). The V end was cut by 4 bases, the J end by 5 bases, with 5 bases between. CDR3 coding DNA: TGTGCCAGCAGCTACGGGACCGGGGAGCTGTTTTTT. Translation gives CASSYGTGELFF.

The V call is TRBV5-1, the J call TRBJ1-5, with a tentative D call TRBD1 (6 bases). V lost 0 bases to trimming and J lost 6 bases, with 13 bases between them. The germline V gene encodes CDR1 SGHRS and CDR2 YFSETQ. This CDR3 contains 15 residues. This CDR3 is CASSLEGGSGQPQHF. The CDR3 region has the DNA TGCGCCAGCAGCTTGGAAGGGGGTTCGGGTCAGCCCCAGCATTTT. Together with reference TRBV5-1 and TRBJ1-5, the CDR3 gives the full variable domain: KAGVTQTPRYLIKTRGQQVTLSCSPISGHRSVSWYQQTPGQGLQFLFEYFSETQRNKGNFPGRFSGRQFSNSRSEMNVSTLELGDSALYLCASSLEGGSGQPQHFGDGTRLSIL.

The rearrangement joins TRBV5-1 to TRBJ1-2; D unresolved. The CDR3 loop spans 14 amino acids. V was cut by 4 bases and J by 4 bases, with 14 bases left in between. Germline V CDR1 and CDR2: SGHRS, YFSETQ. Here the CDR3 reads CASSEETEFYGYTF. DNA for the CDR3: TGCGCCAGCAGCGAGGAGACGGAATTCTATGGCTACACCTTC.

This chain links TRBV7-2 with TRBJ2-7; tentative D call: TRBD1 (6 bases). There are 15 residues in the CDR3. Germline V lookup: CDR1 SGHTA, CDR2 FQGNSA. The germline V and J ends were trimmed by 0 bases and 4 bases, with 13 bases remaining between them. CDR3 protein: CASSLAWDTIYEQYF. In DNA, the CDR3 is TGTGCCAGCAGCTTAGCGTGGGACACAATATACGAGCAGTACTTC.

V usage is TRBV27 and J usage is TRBJ2-1; no reliable D call. The V gene lost 8 bases and the J gene lost 10 bases, with 9 bases spanning the gap. CDR3 length: 10 residues. Germline V gene lookup returns CDR1 MNHEY and CDR2 SMNVEV (reference sequence). DNA of the CDR3: TGTGCCAGCGGCCCTAGGGAGCAGTTCTTC. As protein: CASGPREQFF.

This sequence joins TRBV4-1 and TRBJ2-7, with D possibly TRBD2 on 6 matching bases. The germline V gene encodes CDR1 MGHRA and CDR2 YSYEKL. V lost 4 bases and J lost 2, with 12 bases in between. CDR3 size: 14 residues. CDR3 DNA sequence: TGCGCCAGCAGCCTGGGGCGGGGCACCTACGAGCAGTACTTC. As protein: CASSLGRGTYEQYF.

The chain is built from TRBV5-1 and TRBJ1-6; TRBD1 matches 9 bases. V shed 2 bases and J 7 bases; nucleotides not matched to a gene: 1. The CDR3 runs 14 residues. Germline loops: CDR1 SGHRS, CDR2 YFSETQ. The CDR3 is CASSLGTGNSPLHF. CDR3 coding DNA: TGCGCCAGCAGCTTAGGGACAGGGAATTCACCCCTCCACTTT.

The genes are TRBV19 and TRBJ1-1; no clear D gene. V was shortened by 0 bases and J by 5 bases, with 13 bases between the two germline ends. CDR1 LNHDA and CDR2 SQIVND come from the germline V gene (reference sequence). The CDR3 extends over 15 amino acids. Here the CDR3 reads CASSIDPRARTEAFF. DNA for the CDR3: TGTGCCAGTAGTATAGACCCGCGGGCTCGGACTGAAGCTTTCTTT.

The chain carries TRBV30 and TRBJ2-1, with 9 bases fitting TRBD2. Unmatched junction bases numbered 6, after V lost 0 bases and J lost 6 bases. The germline V gene has CDR1 GTSNPN and CDR2 SVGIG (reference sequence). This CDR3 comprises 15 residues. CDR3 bases: TGTGCCTGGAGTGTAGAAGAGACTAGCGGCAATGAGCAGTTCTTC. Protein: CAWSVEETSGNEQFF.

This chain joins TRBV29-1 and TRBJ1-3; D call uncertain. Per germline, CDR1 SQVTM and CDR2 ANQGSEA. Trimming pared 5 bases from V and 0 bases from J, leaving 5 bases between. The CDR3 is 12 amino acids. DNA of the CDR3: TGCAGCGTTTTACACTCTGGAAACACCATATATTTT. Translation: CSVLHSGNTIYF. The whole variable domain, remainder taken from reference TRBV29-1 and TRBJ1-3, is SAVISQKPSRDICQRGTSLTIQCQVDSQVTMMFWYRQQPGQSLTLIATANQGSEATYESGFVIDKFPISRPNLTFSTLTVSNMSPEDSSIYLCSVLHSGNTIYFGEGSWLTVV.

The gene calls are TRBV5-4 and TRBJ1-2; D unclear. V lost 4 bases, J lost 5 bases, and 18 bases lay in between. Per the germline V gene, CDR1 is SGHNT and CDR2 is YYREEE (reference sequence). The length of the CDR3 is 15 residues. CDR3 bases: TGTGCCAGCAGCCCATCTAACCCCACCCTATATGGCTACACCTTC. It translates to CASSPSNPTLYGYTF.

The chain joins TRBV7-3 to TRBJ2-6; D gene unclear. Germline CDR1 reads SGHTA; CDR2 reads FQGTGA. This CDR3 is built from 15 residues. V gave up 6 bases and J gave up 0 bases, with 9 bases separating them. CDR3 sequence reads: CASSPSGSGANVLTF. The CDR3 bases are TGTGCCAGCAGTCCTTCGGGCTCTGGGGCCAACGTCCTGACTTTC.

The chain uses TRBV9 and TRBJ2-7, with TRBD2 identical over 10 bases. V was pared by 0 bases and J by 4 bases, with 4 bases of the junction left unmatched. CDR1 is SGDLS and CDR2 is YYNGEE in the germline V gene. This CDR3 has 15 residues. The CDR3 DNA is TGTGCCAGCAGCGTAGGTCGGACTAGCGGATACGAGCAGTACTTC. This sequence encodes CASSVGRTSGYEQYF.

V and J are TRBV9 and TRBJ1-1; D is perhaps TRBD1 (5 bases). The V gene's germline CDR1 is SGDLS and CDR2 YYNGEE. This CDR3 region has 16 residues. Trimming removed 0 bases from V and 5 bases from J, with 17 bases in between. CDR3 in amino acids: CASSVDTGFGGTEAFF. Here the CDR3 DNA reads TGTGCCAGCAGCGTAGACACTGGGTTTGGGGGGACTGAAGCTTTCTTT.

The chain employs TRBV5-6 and TRBJ2-3, with D possibly TRBD2 on 6 matching bases. CDR3 length: 15 amino acids. The V end was cut by 4 bases, the J end by 5 bases, with 17 bases between. From germline, CDR1 is SGHDT and CDR2 YYEEEE. The CDR3 spells CASSPGDLRGDTQYF. DNA for the CDR3: TGTGCCAGCAGCCCCGGGGACTTACGGGGAGATACGCAGTATTTT.

The J gene is TRBJ2-5, the V gene TRBV5-1, with D hard to call. Germline V gives CDR1 SGHRS, CDR2 YFSETQ. The V end lost 4 bases, the J end lost 9 bases, and 16 bases lay between the germline ends. The CDR3 runs to 13 residues. DNA for the CDR3: TGCGCCAGCAGCCGAGACCGGTTCGAGGCCCAGTACTTC. Protein: CASSRDRFEAQYF.

The chain combines TRBV6-4 with TRBJ2-1; 7 positions agree with TRBD2. Unmatched junction bases numbered 4, after V lost 0 bases and J lost 2 bases. The CDR3 sequence is 16 residues long. Germline CDR1 reads MRHNA; CDR2 reads SNTAGT. This CDR3 reads CASSDSGGGPYNEQFF. Here the CDR3 DNA reads TGTGCCAGCAGTGACTCGGGGGGAGGGCCCTACAATGAGCAGTTCTTC.

This chain connects TRBV11-2 to TRBJ2-1, with D maybe TRBD2 (6 bases). The V and J ends lost 0 bases and 0 bases respectively, with 6 bases between them. The CDR3 loop spans 15 amino acids. Germline assignment: CDR1 SGHAT and CDR2 FQNNGV. CDR3 amino acids: CASSLETSSYNEQFF. The CDR3 coding sequence is TGTGCCAGCAGCTTAGAGACTAGCTCCTACAATGAGCAGTTCTTC. Looking up the rest from reference TRBV11-2 and TRBJ2-1 gives the full variable domain: EAGVAQSPRYKIIEKRQSVAFWCNPISGHATLYWYQQILGQGPKLLIQFQNNGVVDDSQLPKDRFSAERLKGVDSTLKIQPAKLEDSAVYLCASSLETSSYNEQFFGPGTRLTVL.